This T cell receptor beta chain stems from a study of blood T cell repertoires in COVID-19. This clone was detected only a few times. TCRdb's table, derived via immunoSEQ multiplex PCR, lists solely in-frame clones and lacks some. Among about 220,000 clones listed, 70% to 90% were seen once. With 0 bases removed from V and 2 bases from J, the gap between germline ends came to 8 bases. The CDR3 covers 14 residues. Per the germline V gene, CDR1 is SGHTA and CDR2 is FQGNSA. This receptor was identified in a human donor in a cohort sampled during active COVID-19. Material: peripheral blood. The rearrangement uses TRBV7-2 and TRBJ2-7, with D maybe TRBD2 (6 bases). The CDR3 nucleotides read TGTGCCAGCAGCTTAGCGGGGGGTACCTACGAGCAGTACTTC. It codes for CASSLAGGTYEQYF.